What follows describes a single TCR beta chain. Its antigen has not been determined. Per-base quality was not reported, and no clone a single base away is much larger than it. This sample stems from a study of shared clonotypes between healthy human individuals (dated by TCRdb to 2020 to 2022). Notes on the research overall: The cohort included a few men and two women between 18 and 49 years of age. For each donor, CD4 naive and CD4 memory were each given three plates, CD8 naive was given two plates, and CD8 memory was given one plate. To estimate repertoire size and how much clonotypes are shared between individuals, the study performed deep sequencing of blood TCR repertoires from five healthy adults. To increase sequencing depth and limit assay-specific biases, different laboratories used diverse techniques to prepare libraries and sequence TCR repertoires. Per donor, leukapheresis produced somewhere between about 0.9 and 9.5 billion PBMCs.

TCR CDR3 regions were amplified from genomic DNA by multiplex PCR using the deep immunoSEQ assay. Genomic DNA extracted from each cell subset was distributed evenly over all wells of several immunoSEQ 96-well plates, and each plate served as one replicate. For sorted subsets, 150 to 250 ng of genomic DNA, equivalent to some 30,000 T cell genomes, went into each replicate PCR. The purified libraries were quantified using a Qubit 3.0 fluorometer, sized with a Bioanalyzer 2100, and then quantified again using the KAPA Library Quantification kit. Every immunoSEQ 96-well plate was sequenced on a separate single-read 150-cycle Illumina NextSeq 550 flow cell. In the source study's methods: Because the immunoSEQ output included only junctional sequences and no quality scores, the filtering could not be the same as the filtering used for full-length reads. To assign V/J genes and CDR3, sequences were annotated against IMGT germline references using PyIR, a Python wrapper for IgBLAST v1.9. Any read was removed if the V/J assignment was weak (E-value above 1e-6), the CDR3 was missing, or the read contained stop codons, out-of-frame junctions, or ambiguous translated residues. V3J clonotypes were defined as sequences sharing an identical inferred V gene, J gene, and CDR3 amino acid sequence. The percentage overlap between two repertoires was calculated by dividing the number of shared unique clonotypes by the size of the smaller repertoire. Richness of each repertoire was evaluated using RTK rarefaction, the Chao1 estimator, and Recon v2.1 estimates of unobserved clonotypes. Generation probabilities were computed with OLGA for all TCRbeta clonotypes obtained by the gDNA method from several donors. The table comes from immuneACCESS by way of TCRdb, which keeps in-frame sequences with V and J called. Part of the clones is missing from these tables; in studies checked, under half for an unresolved V gene and the rest for unknown reasons. The V and J calls and clone size are taken from that table; D and trimming were inferred from the DNA. This sample lists 2 million to 2.5 million clones; roughly 93% were detected once. The ten largest make up about 0.37% of the sample.

Healthy HIV-negative adults with no recently reported acute infections or vaccinations were included as donors. Only Caucasian adults living in Nashville, Tennessee, USA were represented among the donors. CD4+ T cells were enriched by magnetic negative selection, after which naive cells were positively selected on CD45RA and the negative fraction was taken as the memory subset. Blood was obtained by leukapheresis, after which PBMCs were separated by Ficoll-Histopaque density gradient centrifugation and cryopreserved in liquid nitrogen vapor phase. Analytical flow cytometry was used to check the purity and quantity of every magnetically sorted T cell population. From each sorted fraction, genomic DNA was isolated and quantified by UV absorbance on a Nanodrop 2000c. CDR1 SNHLY and CDR2 FYNNEI were looked up in the germline V gene. From the cysteine through the phenylalanine, the CDR3 covers 16 amino acids. The kept DNA is CDR3 alone, 48 bases in frame from the first base. From V the trimming removes 7 bases and from J it removes 4 bases, while the gene matches leave 10 bases of the junction unaccounted for.

Paper-wide results and their limitations: Even with the large sequencing depth, rarefaction of the sorted-subset datasets indicated that sequencing was incomplete. Larger estimated clonotype richness was generally found for naive subsets than for memory subsets. Sampling was limited to blood, and TCR repertoires in tissue likely differ from TCR repertoires in blood. Based on pairwise subsampling, the degree of clonotype sharing among donors was expected to be affected by sequencing depth. Across a few donors, around 5.4% of naive CD4, roughly 3.5% of naive CD8, under 2.5% of memory CD4, and approximately 0.42% of memory CD8 clonotypes were shared. Compared with non-shared clonotypes, the clonotypes found in all four sorted-subset donors had higher generation probabilities. The genetic and exposure-history diversity represented was limited by the small number of donors.

The clonotype comes from a man younger than 30 in good health. Some clones in this sample may be carry-over from other donors' samples. Material for sequencing was naive CD4+ T cells from PBMCs. What the cell subset or site label conveys for this sample: CD45RA+ positively selected. This sequence uses TRBV2 and TRBJ1-1, with 12 bases matching TRBD1. In nucleotide form, the sequence is TGTGCCAGCACCCTGGAGGGACAGGGGGCGTCCACTGAAGCTTTCTTT. It specifies CASTLEGQGASTEAFF. Joined to the reference TRBV2 and TRBJ1-1 proteins, this CDR3 gives the full variable domain: EPEVTQTPSHQVTQMGQEVILRCVPISNHLYFYWYRQILGQKVEFLVSFYNNEISEKSEIFDDQFSVERPDGSNFTLKIRSTKLEDSAMYFCASTLEGQGASTEAFFGQGTRLTVV.